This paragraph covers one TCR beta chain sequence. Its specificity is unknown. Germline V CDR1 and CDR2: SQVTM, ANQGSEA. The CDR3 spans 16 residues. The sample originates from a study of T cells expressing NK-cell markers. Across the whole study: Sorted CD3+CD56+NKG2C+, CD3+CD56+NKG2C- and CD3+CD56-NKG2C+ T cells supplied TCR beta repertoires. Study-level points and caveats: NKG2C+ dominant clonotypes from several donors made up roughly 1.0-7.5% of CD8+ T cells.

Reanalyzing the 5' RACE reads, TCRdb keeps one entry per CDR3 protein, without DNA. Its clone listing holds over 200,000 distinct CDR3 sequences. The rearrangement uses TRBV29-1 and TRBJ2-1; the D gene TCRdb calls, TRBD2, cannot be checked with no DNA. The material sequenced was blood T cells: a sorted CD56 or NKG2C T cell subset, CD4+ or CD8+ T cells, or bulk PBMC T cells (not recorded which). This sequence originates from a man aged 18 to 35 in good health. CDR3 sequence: CSAEPLAGGPGNEQFF.